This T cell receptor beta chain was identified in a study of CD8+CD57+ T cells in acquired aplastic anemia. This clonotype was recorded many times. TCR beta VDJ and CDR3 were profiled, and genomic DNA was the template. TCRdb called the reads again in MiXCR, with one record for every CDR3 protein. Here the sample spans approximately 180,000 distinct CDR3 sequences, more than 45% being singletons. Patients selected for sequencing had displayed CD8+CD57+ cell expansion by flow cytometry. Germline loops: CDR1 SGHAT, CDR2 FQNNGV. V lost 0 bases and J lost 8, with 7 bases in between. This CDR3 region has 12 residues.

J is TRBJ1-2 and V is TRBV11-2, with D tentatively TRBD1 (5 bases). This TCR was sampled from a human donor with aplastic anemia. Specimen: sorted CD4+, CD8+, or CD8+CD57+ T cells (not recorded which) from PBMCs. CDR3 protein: CASSLEGRGYTF. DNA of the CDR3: TGTGCCAGCAGCTTAGAGGGGCGAGGCTACACCTTC.